This T cell receptor (beta chain) was identified in a study of TIL therapy for anti-PD-1-resistant metastatic lung cancer. In the study overall: Tumors were harvested before any PD-1/PD-L1 blockade.

With 4 bases removed from V and 2 bases from J, the gap between germline ends came to 9 bases. The V gene's germline CDR1 is MDHEN and CDR2 SYDVKM. The CDR3 is 13 amino acids. Time point defined: pre-treatment sample, taken before nivolumab and TIL therapy. Sequencing used immunoSEQ v3. Some clones are missing from TCRdb's copy, which holds only in-frame ones; the method was immunoSEQ multiplex PCR. The sample has about 36,000 clones; less than 75% are singletons. The chain is built from TRBV28 and TRBJ2-7, with a weak D call TRBD1 (6 bases). Here the sequenced sample was blood, taken at baseline. The sequence was collected from a person aged 25 to 85 with non-small cell lung cancer. CDR3 nucleotides: TGTGCCAGCAGTTCCGGGACACCCTACGAGCAGTACTTC. It codes for CASSSGTPYEQYF.